Listed below are T cell receptor beta chains from one sample, sequenced in a study of PD-1 blockade in classical Hodgkin lymphoma. The protocol was immunoSEQ multiplex PCR, while the TCRdb copy is restricted to in-frame clones and leaves out a portion. This sample has approximately 7,000 clones; about 79% occur once, and the top ten carry around 8.1%. Specimen: peripheral blood mononuclear cells (PBMCs). These receptors were collected from a human donor with classical Hodgkin lymphoma. Both conserved end residues are part of each CDR3. A D gene is named only where the DNA matches it firmly. The size field is filled for only some rows; it gives once, few, many or a size class.

clone size	D gene	J gene	V gene	CDR3 protein	CDR3 DNA
few	-	TRBJ2-6	TRBV30	CAWSTGTGANVLTF	TGTGCCTGGTCAACAGGGACTGGGGCCAACGTCCTGACTTTC
-	-	TRBJ2-4	TRBV2	CASSTGLQNIQYF	TGTGCCAGCAGTACCGGGCTCCAAAACATTCAGTACTTC
few	TRBD2	TRBJ2-1	TRBV2	CASRLLAGLGSYNEQFF	TGTGCCAGCAGGCTCTTGGCCGGACTAGGTTCCTACAATGAGCAGTTCTTC
large	-	TRBJ1-1	TRBV13	CASGGVTEAFF	TGTGCCAGCGGAGGGGTTACTGAAGCTTTCTTT
-	-	TRBJ2-1	TRBV14	CASSQGGSYNEQFF	TGTGCCAGCAGCCAAGGGGGGTCCTACAATGAGCAGTTCTTC
-	-	TRBJ2-6	TRBV7-7	CASSYPQSRANVLTF	TGTGCCAGCAGCTATCCACAAAGTCGGGCCAACGTCCTGACTTTC
-	TRBD2	TRBJ2-7	TRBV5-1	CASSPNLGGAYEQYF	TGCGCCAGCAGTCCTAATCTCGGGGGGGCCTACGAGCAGTACTTC
few	-	TRBJ1-2	TRBV11-2	CASSLRNDLYGYTF	TGTGCCAGCAGCTTAAGGAACGATCTCTATGGCTACACCTTC
-	-	TRBJ1-5	TRBV19	CASKEGVTRRNQPQHF	TGTGCCAGTAAGGAGGGGGTGACCAGGAGGAATCAGCCCCAGCATTTT
-	-	TRBJ1-1	TRBV6-1	CASSEWGGRTEAFF	TGTGCCAGCAGTGAATGGGGGGGCAGGACTGAAGCTTTCTTT
-	-	TRBJ2-7	TRBV19	CASSLQGGPYEQYF	TGTGCCAGTAGTTTACAGGGTGGCCCCTACGAGCAGTACTTC
-	-	TRBJ2-2	TRBV5-1	CASSKPGPNTGELFF	TGCGCCAGCAGCAAGCCGGGCCCCAACACCGGGGAGCTGTTTTTT
once	TRBD1	TRBJ1-4	TRBV2	CASTLTRDSPEKLFF	TGTGCCAGCACTTTAACCCGGGACAGCCCAGAAAAACTGTTTTTT
once	-	TRBJ2-7	TRBV18	CASSPDSSSYEQYF	TGTGCCAGCTCACCGGACAGCAGCTCCTACGAGCAGTACTTC
-	-	TRBJ2-3	TRBV30	CAWGSGASEGDTQYF	TGTGCCTGGGGTTCGGGCGCTAGCGAGGGAGATACGCAGTATTTT
few	TRBD1	TRBJ1-2	TRBV9	CASSARTGGYGYTF	TGTGCCAGCAGCGCACGGACAGGAGGCTATGGCTACACCTTC
-	TRBD1	TRBJ2-1	TRBV7-3	CASSSRQGANEQFF	TGTGCCAGCAGCTCTCGACAGGGGGCCAATGAGCAGTTCTTC
-	TRBD1	TRBJ1-1	TRBV30	CAWSFDRGPEAFF	TGTGCCTGGAGTTTTGACAGGGGCCCTGAAGCTTTCTTT
-	-	TRBJ1-2	TRBV7-3	CASSLTRTANYGYTF	TGTGCCAGCAGCCTAACCCGGACGGCTAACTATGGCTACACCTTC
once	-	TRBJ2-3	TRBV5-4	CASYDGQQGDTQYF	TGTGCCAGCTACGACGGACAACAGGGAGATACGCAGTATTTT
few	TRBD1	TRBJ2-4	TRBV6-1	CASSGGTGGSDIQYF	TGTGCCAGCAGTGGCGGGACAGGGGGTTCGGACATTCAGTACTTC
-	-	TRBJ2-3	TRBV6-6	CASRLAGKSTDTQYF	TGTGCCAGCAGACTAGCCGGGAAGAGCACAGATACGCAGTATTTT
-	TRBD1	TRBJ2-5	TRBV7-3	CASSFRQGETQYF	TGTGCCAGCAGCTTTCGACAGGGGGAGACCCAGTACTTC
-	TRBD1	TRBJ1-2	TRBV2	CASKAGQGFGGYTF	TGTGCCAGCAAGGCGGGACAGGGATTTGGCGGCTACACCTTC
-	-	TRBJ2-3	TRBV29-1	CSAKQGSTDTQYF	TGCAGCGCCAAGCAGGGATCCACAGATACGCAGTATTTT
-	-	TRBJ1-5	TRBV19	CASSMVGNQPQHF	TGTGCCAGTAGTATGGTAGGGAATCAGCCCCAGCATTTT
-	TRBD1	TRBJ2-1	TRBV9	CASSVAPGTGRYEQFF	TGTGCCAGCAGCGTAGCCCCCGGGACAGGGAGGTATGAGCAGTTCTTC
-	-	TRBJ2-7	TRBV9	CASSVVPDPYEQYF	TGTGCCAGCAGCGTAGTCCCAGATCCCTACGAGCAGTACTTC
-	-	TRBJ2-2	TRBV19	CASSIGTGELFF	TGTGCCAGTAGTATAGGTACCGGGGAGCTGTTTTTT
-	-	TRBJ1-5	TRBV6-5	CASSYSVNQPQHF	TGTGCCAGCAGTTACTCTGTCAATCAGCCCCAGCATTTT
-	TRBD1	TRBJ1-4	TRBV7-2	CASSLWTGGINEKLFF	TGTGCCAGCAGCCTGTGGACAGGGGGCATTAATGAAAAACTGTTTTTT
-	-	TRBJ2-3	TRBV7-2	CASSLGPGTDTQYF	TGTGCCAGCAGCTTAGGGCCCGGGACAGATACGCAGTATTTT
-	-	TRBJ2-7	TRBV14	CASSHRTLSYEQYF	TGTGCCAGCAGCCATAGGACCCTCTCCTACGAGCAGTACTTC
few	TRBD2	TRBJ2-1	TRBV6-1	CASSEEAGGWNEQFF	TGTGCCAGCAGTGAAGAGGCGGGGGGGTGGAATGAGCAGTTCTTC
-	-	TRBJ1-1	TRBV6-5	CASSYSFRGTEAFF	TGTGCCAGCAGTTACTCGTTCAGGGGCACTGAAGCTTTCTTT
-	-	TRBJ1-1	TRBV7-8	CASSLDSAGREAFF	TGTGCCAGCAGCTTAGATTCTGCAGGGAGAGAAGCTTTCTTT
-	-	TRBJ2-3	TRBV18	CASSPPGDTQYF	TGTGCCAGCTCACCACCTGGAGATACGCAGTATTTT